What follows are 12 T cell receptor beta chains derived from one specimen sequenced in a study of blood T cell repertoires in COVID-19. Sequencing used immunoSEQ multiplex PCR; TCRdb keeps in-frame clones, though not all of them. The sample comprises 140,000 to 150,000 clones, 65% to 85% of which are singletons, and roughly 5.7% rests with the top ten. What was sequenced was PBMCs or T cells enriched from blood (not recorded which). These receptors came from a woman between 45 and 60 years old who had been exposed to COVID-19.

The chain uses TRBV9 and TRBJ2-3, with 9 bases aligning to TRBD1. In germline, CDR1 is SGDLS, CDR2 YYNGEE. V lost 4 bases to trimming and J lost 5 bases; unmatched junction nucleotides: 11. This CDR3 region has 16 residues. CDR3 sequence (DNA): TGTGCCAGCAGCTCCCACCGCGGACAGGGGAGAGATACGCAGTATTTT. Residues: CASSSHRGQGRDTQYF. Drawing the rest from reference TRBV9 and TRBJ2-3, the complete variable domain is DSGVTQTPKHLITATGQRVTLRCSPRSGDLSVYWYQQSLDQGLQFLIQYYNGEERAKGNILERFSAQQFPDLHSELNLSSLELGDSALYFCASSSHRGQGRDTQYFGPGTRLTVL.

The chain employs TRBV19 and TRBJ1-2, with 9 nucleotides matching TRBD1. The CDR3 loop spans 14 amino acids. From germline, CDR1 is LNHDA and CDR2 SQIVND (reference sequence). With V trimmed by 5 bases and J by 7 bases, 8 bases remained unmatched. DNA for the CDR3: TGTGCCAGTAGTTCTCGGACAGGGGTCCTTGGCTACACCTTC. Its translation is CASSSRTGVLGYTF.

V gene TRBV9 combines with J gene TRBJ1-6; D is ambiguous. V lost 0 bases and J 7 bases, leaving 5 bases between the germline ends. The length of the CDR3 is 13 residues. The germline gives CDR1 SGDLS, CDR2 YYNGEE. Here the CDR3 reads CASSVEENSPLHF. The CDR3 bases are TGTGCCAGCAGCGTAGAGGAGAATTCACCCCTCCACTTT.

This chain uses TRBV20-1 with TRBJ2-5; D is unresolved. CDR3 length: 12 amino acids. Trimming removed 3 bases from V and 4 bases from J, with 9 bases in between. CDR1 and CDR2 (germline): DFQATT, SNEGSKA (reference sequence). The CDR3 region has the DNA TGCAGTGCTAGTGGCAGTCCAGAGACCCAGTACTTC. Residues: CSASGSPETQYF.

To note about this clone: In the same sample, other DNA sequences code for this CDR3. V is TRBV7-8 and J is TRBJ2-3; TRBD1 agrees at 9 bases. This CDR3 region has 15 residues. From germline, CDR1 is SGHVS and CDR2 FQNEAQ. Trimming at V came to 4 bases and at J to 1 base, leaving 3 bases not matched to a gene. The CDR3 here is CASSSGQGRTDTQYF. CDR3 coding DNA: TGTGCCAGCAGCTCAGGACAGGGGCGCACAGATACGCAGTATTTT.

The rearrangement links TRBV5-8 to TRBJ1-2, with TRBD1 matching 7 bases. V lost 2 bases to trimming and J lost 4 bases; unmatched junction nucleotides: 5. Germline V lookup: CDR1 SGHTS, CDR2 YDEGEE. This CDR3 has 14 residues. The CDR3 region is CASSLADRRYGYTF. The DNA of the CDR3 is TGTGCCAGCAGCTTAGCGGACAGGCGCTATGGCTACACCTTC.

Written as DNA, the CDR3 is TGTGCCTGGGGAGGAACGGACAGCTACTACGAGCAGTACTTC. It yields the protein CAWGGTDSYYEQYF. The chain employs TRBV30 and TRBJ2-7, with a tentative D call TRBD1 (6 bases). V gave up 5 bases and J gave up 3 bases, with 17 bases separating them. Germline V gene sequence: CDR1 GTSNPN, CDR2 SVGIG (reference sequence). CDR3 length: 14 residues.

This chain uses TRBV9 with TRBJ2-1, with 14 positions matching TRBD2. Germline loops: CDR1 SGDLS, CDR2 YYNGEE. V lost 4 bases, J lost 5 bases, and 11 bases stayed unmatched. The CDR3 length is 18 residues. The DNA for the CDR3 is TGTGCCAGCAGCCTTCGACTAGCGGGGGGGCTGGGGCACAATGAGCAGTTCTTC. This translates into CASSLRLAGGLGHNEQFF.

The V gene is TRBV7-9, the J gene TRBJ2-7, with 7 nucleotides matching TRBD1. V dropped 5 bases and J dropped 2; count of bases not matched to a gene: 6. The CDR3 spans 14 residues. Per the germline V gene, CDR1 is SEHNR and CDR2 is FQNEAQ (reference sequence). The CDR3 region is CASSPRQGTYEQYF. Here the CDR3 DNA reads TGTGCCAGCAGCCCCCGACAGGGTACCTACGAGCAGTACTTC.

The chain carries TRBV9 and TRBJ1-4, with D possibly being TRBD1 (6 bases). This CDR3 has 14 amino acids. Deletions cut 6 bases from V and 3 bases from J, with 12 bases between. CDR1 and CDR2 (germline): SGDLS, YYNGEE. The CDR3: CASKGGLPNEKLFF. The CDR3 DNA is TGTGCCAGCAAAGGGGGATTGCCTAATGAAAAACTGTTTTTT.

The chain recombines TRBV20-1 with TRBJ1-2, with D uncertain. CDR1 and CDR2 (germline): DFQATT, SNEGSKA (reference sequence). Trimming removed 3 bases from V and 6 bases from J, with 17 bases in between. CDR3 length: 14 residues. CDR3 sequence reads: CSASIPGRWDGYTF. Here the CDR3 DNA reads TGCAGTGCTAGTATTCCTGGGCGATGGGATGGCTACACCTTC.

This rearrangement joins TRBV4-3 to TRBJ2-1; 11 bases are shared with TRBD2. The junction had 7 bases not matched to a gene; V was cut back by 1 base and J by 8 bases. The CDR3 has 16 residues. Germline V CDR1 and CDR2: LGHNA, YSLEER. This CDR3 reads CASSQGNSGRDHEQFF. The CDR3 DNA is TGCGCCAGCAGCCAAGGTAATAGCGGGAGGGACCATGAGCAGTTCTTC.